These 3 T cell receptor beta chains came from one sample sequenced in a study of cytomegalovirus exposure and HLA in healthy donors (dated by TCRdb to about 2017). Library preparation employed the immunoSEQ multiplex PCR assay. For the multiplex PCR, a mixture combining 60 forward primers for TCR Vbeta segments and 13 reverse primers for TCR Jbeta segments was used. TCRdb obtained this table from immuneACCESS and retained in-frame rearrangements with V and J assigned. These tables miss some clones; where compared with another copy, unresolved V genes account for less than half of the shortfall, and the remainder is unexplained. The sample table holds 99,000 or so clones, of which about 75% were seen once. The ten most abundant clones make up 5.8% of the sample. Sequenced input: PBMCs. These TCRs come from a man aged 55 to 70 in good health and CMV-seropositive.

This clone was seen just once. This sequence joins TRBV4-1 and TRBJ2-1, with D possibly being TRBD1 (6 bases). Germline V CDR1 and CDR2: MGHRA, YSYEKL. V lost 4 bases and J 7 bases, leaving 14 bases between the germline ends. The length of the CDR3 is 14 residues. The CDR3 DNA reads as TGCGCCAGCAGCCTTTCACAGGGTAGGAATGAGCAGTTCTTC. Encoded protein: CASSLSQGRNEQFF.

The chain carries TRBV11-2 and TRBJ2-3; the match to TRBD2 covers 8 bases. Trimming removed 5 bases from V and 3 bases from J; junction bases left unmatched: 1. Germline lookup yields CDR1 SGHAT and CDR2 FQNNGV. CDR3 length: 13 amino acids. The CDR3 loop reads CASSPGGTDTQYF. CDR3 nucleotide sequence: TGTGCCAGCAGCCCGGGGGGGACAGATACGCAGTATTTT. Together with reference TRBV11-2 and TRBJ2-3, the CDR3 gives the full variable domain: EAGVAQSPRYKIIEKRQSVAFWCNPISGHATLYWYQQILGQGPKLLIQFQNNGVVDDSQLPKDRFSAERLKGVDSTLKIQPAKLEDSAVYLCASSPGGTDTQYFGPGTRLTVL.

The rearrangement links TRBV4-1 to TRBJ1-6, with D possibly TRBD1 on 5 matching bases. V was pared by 3 bases and J by 0 bases, with 12 bases between. CDR1 and CDR2 (germline): MGHRA, YSYEKL. The CDR3 has 17 amino acids. CDR3 nucleotide sequence: TGCGCCAGCAGCCAGACCAGGGTCCGCTCCTATAATTCACCCCTCCACTTT. Its translation: CASSQTRVRSYNSPLHF.